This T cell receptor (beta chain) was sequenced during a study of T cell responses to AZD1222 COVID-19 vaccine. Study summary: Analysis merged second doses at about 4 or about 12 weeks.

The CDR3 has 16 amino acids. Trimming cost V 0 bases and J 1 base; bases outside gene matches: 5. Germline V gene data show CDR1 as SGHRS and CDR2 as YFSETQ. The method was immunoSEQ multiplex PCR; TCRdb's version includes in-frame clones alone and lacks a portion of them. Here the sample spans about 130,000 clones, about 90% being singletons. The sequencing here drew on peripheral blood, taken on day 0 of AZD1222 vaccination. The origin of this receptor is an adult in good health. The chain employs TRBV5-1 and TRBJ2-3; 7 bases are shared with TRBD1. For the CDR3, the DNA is TGCGCCAGCAGCTTGGGAGGTGGGACAGGCACAGATACGCAGTATTTT. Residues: CASSLGGGTGTDTQYF.